The 14 T cell receptor beta chains below come from one sample, sequenced in a study of cytomegalovirus exposure and HLA in healthy donors. The PCR contained 60 Vbeta and 13 Jbeta primers. TCRdb keeps only in-frame clones here, not all; method: immunoSEQ multiplex PCR. The sample gives 200,000 to 250,000 clones, approximately 79% of which show up once; less than 2% is in the top ten. Sequencing used PBMCs. The receptors originated from a man aged 45 to 65 in good health and CMV-seronegative.

The chain joins TRBV25-1 to TRBJ2-5, with no clear D. V lost 2 bases, J lost 5 bases, and 3 bases lay in between. Germline lookup yields CDR1 MGHDK and CDR2 SYGVNS. The CDR3 totals 11 residues. The CDR3 sequence: CASSEGETQYF. The CDR3 DNA is TGTGCCAGCAGTGAAGGCGAGACCCAGTACTTC. The full variable domain, its missing parts supplied by reference TRBV25-1 and TRBJ2-5, is EADIYQTPRYLVIGTGKKITLECSQTMGHDKMYWYQQDPGMELHLIHYSYGVNSTEKGDLSSESTVSRIRTEHFPLTLESARPSHTSQYLCASSEGETQYFGPGTRLLVL.

The chain combines TRBV28 with TRBJ1-1; 8 nucleotides line up with TRBD1. The CDR3 is 15 residues long. Germline CDR1 is MDHEN and CDR2 is SYDVKM. Unmatched junction bases numbered 12, after V lost 6 bases and J lost 6 bases. The CDR3 loop is CASSWTGLRGAEAFF. In DNA, the CDR3 is TGTGCCAGCAGCTGGACAGGGCTCCGGGGCGCTGAAGCTTTCTTT.

The chain has TRBV6-1 and TRBJ2-7; D remains ambiguous. This CDR3 region has 13 residues. Trimming shortened V by 0 bases and J by 5 bases, and 8 bases separated the two germline ends. The germline gives CDR1 MNHNS, CDR2 SASEGT. The DNA for the CDR3 is TGTGCCAGCAGTGAAGCCCTAAAGAACGAGCAGTACTTC. It encodes CASSEALKNEQYF.

J is TRBJ2-3 and V is TRBV4-2; TRBD2 matches 12 bases. Germline loops: CDR1 LGHNA, CDR2 YNFKEQ. Trimming took 0 bases from V and 7 from J; bases not matched to a gene: 11. The CDR3 totals 18 residues. CDR3 nucleotides: TGTGCCAGCAGCCAAGACTGGAGTCTAGCGGGAGGGTGGAATACGCAGTATTTT. It codes for CASSQDWSLAGGWNTQYF.

This clone was observed a few times. V is TRBV30 and J is TRBJ2-7, with 7 bases fitting TRBD1. The V segment lost 2 bases and the J segment 6 bases; nucleotides outside the gene matches: 7. The germline gives CDR1 GTSNPN, CDR2 SVGIG (reference sequence). The CDR3 consists of 13 residues. CDR3 loop: CAWSLTGFSEQYF. The CDR3, as DNA: TGTGCCTGGAGTCTGACAGGGTTTAGCGAGCAGTACTTC.

The gene calls are TRBV5-1 and TRBJ2-7; 8 nucleotides match TRBD2. CDR3 length equals 15 residues. CDR1 is SGHRS and CDR2 is YFSETQ in the germline V gene. The junction had 8 bases not matched to a gene; V was cut back by 5 bases and J by 1 base. For the CDR3, the DNA is TGCGCCAGCAGTCACAGCGGGAGAGAATCCTACGAGCAGTACTTC. This translates into CASSHSGRESYEQYF.

In this sample, this clone turned up a few times. This chain links TRBV7-2 with TRBJ2-1; the D gene is possibly TRBD2 (5 bases). The CDR3 contains 11 residues. Per the germline V gene, CDR1 is SGHTA and CDR2 is FQGNSA. The germline V and J ends were trimmed by 8 bases and 5 bases, with 7 bases remaining between them. Here the CDR3 reads CASQRHNEQFF. The CDR3 coding sequence is TGTGCCAGCCAGCGGCACAATGAGCAGTTCTTC. Filled out from reference TRBV7-2 and TRBJ2-1, the complete variable domain reads GAGVSQSPSNKVTEKGKDVELRCDPISGHTALYWYRQSLGQGLEFLIYFQGNSAPDKSGLPSDRFSAERTGGSVSTLTIQRTQQEDSAVYLCASQRHNEQFFGPGTRLTVL.

The genes are TRBV7-9 and TRBJ2-3; D gene unclear. The germline CDR1 and CDR2 sequences are SEHNR and FQNEAQ (reference sequence). Between the trimmed V and J ends, which lost 4 bases and 3 bases, there was a span of 5 bases. This CDR3 has 12 amino acids. The CDR3 spells CASSSYTDTQYF. Written as DNA, the CDR3 is TGTGCCAGCAGCTCCTATACAGATACGCAGTATTTT.

This chain joins TRBV28 and TRBJ2-2; 9 positions agree with TRBD1. V lost 6 bases and J lost 6; bases outside the gene matches: 5. Germline V gives CDR1 MDHEN, CDR2 SYDVKM. There are 14 residues in the CDR3. The DNA for the CDR3 is TGTGCCAGCAGACACAGGGGGCGGGCCGGGGAGCTGTTTTTT. It is translated as CASRHRGRAGELFF.

This sequence joins TRBV9 and TRBJ1-5, with 7 nucleotides matching TRBD1. The trim removed 3 bases at V and 3 bases at J, leaving 6 bases unmatched. CDR3 length: 15 amino acids. Germline assignment: CDR1 SGDLS and CDR2 YYNGEE. The CDR3: CASSERDRPNQPQHF. DNA for the CDR3: TGTGCCAGCAGCGAACGGGACAGACCCAATCAGCCCCAGCATTTT.

The CDR3 reads CAWSGQYNEKLFF. CDR3 DNA: TGTGCCTGGAGTGGACAGTATAATGAAAAACTGTTTTTT. The rearrangement links TRBV30 to TRBJ1-4, with D possibly TRBD1 on 5 matching bases. In germline, CDR1 is GTSNPN, CDR2 SVGIG (reference sequence). This CDR3 region has 13 residues. V gave up 1 base and J gave up 4 bases, with 7 bases separating them.

The chain employs TRBV6-6 and TRBJ2-1; the match to TRBD1 covers 10 bases. Losses at the gene ends were 6 bases for V and 7 bases for J; bases not matched to a gene: 6. The germline V gene has CDR1 MNHNY and CDR2 SVGAGI (reference sequence). The CDR3 runs to 14 residues. CDR3 loop: CASSPWDRGNEQFF. The CDR3, as DNA: TGTGCCAGCAGCCCCTGGGACAGGGGTAATGAGCAGTTCTTC.

This clone was seen just once. This chain joins TRBV30 and TRBJ2-5; possibly TRBD2 for D (7 bases). With 4 bases removed from V and 1 base from J, the gap between germline ends came to 16 bases. The CDR3 consists of 15 residues. Germline CDR1 and CDR2: GTSNPN and SVGIG (reference sequence). CDR3 sequence: CAWTAGGGPQETQYF. Written as DNA, the CDR3 is TGTGCCTGGACCGCTGGCGGGGGCCCCCAAGAGACCCAGTACTTC. Full variable domain (outside the CDR3, taken from reference TRBV30 and TRBJ2-5): SQTIHQWPATLVQPVGSPLSLECTVEGTSNPNLYWYRQAAGRGLQLLFYSVGIGQISSEVPQNLSASRPQDRQFILSSKKLLLSDSGFYLCAWTAGGGPQETQYFGPGTRLLVL.

This chain uses TRBV28 with TRBJ2-7; 10 nucleotides agree with TRBD2. Germline trimming cut 7 bases from V and 12 bases from J; bases unmatched to any gene: 12. The length of the CDR3 is 13 residues. CDR1 is MDHEN, CDR2 SYDVKM, per germline. CDR3 in DNA: TGTGCCAGCAATTCCCCTCTAGCGGGAGTTTGGTACTTC. Translating gives CASNSPLAGVWYF.